Listed below are T cell receptor beta chains from one sample, sequenced in a study of STAT3 mutations in large granular lymphocyte leukemia. Method: immunoSEQ multiplex PCR; TCRdb's copy keeps in-frame clones and lacks some. This sample has about 15,000 clones, with roughly 81% found just once. The sequencing sample was made of peripheral blood mononuclear cells. These receptors came from a man aged 50 or older with T-cell large granular lymphocyte leukemia. Some clones in this sample may be carry-over from other donors' samples. Each CDR3 is given with its conserved first and last residue. Fields, in order: J gene, V gene, clone size, D gene, CDR3 protein, CDR3 DNA. A D gene is named only where the DNA matches it firmly. The listing skips clone size in some rows; elsewhere it reads once, few, many or a size class.

TRBJ2-3 TRBV20-1 few TRBD2 CSARTSGQYF TGCAGTGCTAGGACTAGCGGGCAGTATTTT
TRBJ2-1 TRBV18 . . CASSEGDNEQFF TGTGCCAGCTCCGAGGGGGACAATGAGCAGTTCTTC
TRBJ1-1 TRBV28 . TRBD1 CASSTYRGLNTEAFF TGTGCCAGCAGTACTTACAGGGGTCTGAACACTGAAGCTTTCTTT
TRBJ2-2 TRBV5-1 few . CASCLDGELFF TGCGCCAGCTGTCTCGACGGGGAGCTGTTTTTT
TRBJ1-4 TRBV10-2 . . CASSRREGEKLFF TGCGCCAGCAGTCGCAGGGAGGGGGAAAAACTGTTTTTT
TRBJ2-1 TRBV6-5 . . CASSKRLGRYNEQFF TGTGCCAGCAGTAAGAGACTAGGCCGGTACAATGAGCAGTTCTTC
TRBJ2-3 TRBV5-8 . TRBD1 CASSPGTVSTDTQYF TGTGCCAGCAGCCCAGGGACAGTCAGCACAGATACGCAGTATTTT
TRBJ1-5 TRBV27 . . CASSLSQGGNQPQHF TGTGCCAGCAGTTTAAGCCAGGGCGGTAATCAGCCCCAGCATTTT
TRBJ2-7 TRBV6-1 . TRBD2 CASTSRSGSYEQYF TGTGCCAGCACTTCCCGTAGCGGGAGCTACGAGCAGTACTTC
TRBJ2-6 TRBV25-1 . . CASSEQGISGANVLTF TGTGCCAGCAGTGAACAAGGGATCTCTGGGGCCAACGTCCTGACTTTC
TRBJ2-7 TRBV29-1 . TRBD1 CSAGQGNYEQYF TGCAGCGCCGGACAGGGGAACTACGAGCAGTACTTC
TRBJ2-2 TRBV5-1 . . CASSTGNTGELFF TGCGCCAGCAGCACCGGGAACACCGGGGAGCTGTTTTTT
TRBJ1-1 TRBV10-2 medium-sized . CASRGTEAFF TGCGCCAGCCGAGGCACTGAAGCTTTCTTT
TRBJ2-3 TRBV5-1 . . CASSLRGGGTDTQYF TGCGCCAGCAGCTTGAGGGGCGGGGGCACAGATACGCAGTATTTT
TRBJ2-1 TRBV6-1 few . CASSEADGSPYNEQFF TGTGCCAGCAGTGAAGCGGACGGGAGCCCCTACAATGAGCAGTTCTTC
TRBJ1-1 TRBV5-1 . . CASSLTQVNTEAFF TGCGCCAGCAGCTTGACACAGGTGAACACTGAAGCTTTCTTT
TRBJ1-5 TRBV5-1 once . CASSLGGAQNQPQHF TGCGCCAGCAGCTTGGGGGGGGCCCAGAATCAGCCCCAGCATTTT
TRBJ2-6 TRBV18 once . CASSPLTDISGANVLTF TGTGCCAGCTCACCACTGACGGATATCTCTGGGGCCAACGTCCTGACTTTC
TRBJ1-1 TRBV18 . . CASSPLQLTEAFF TGTGCCAGCTCACCACTTCAGCTCACTGAAGCTTTCTTT
TRBJ2-5 TRBV10-3 few TRBD1 CAISESGQGVETQYF TGTGCCATCAGTGAGTCTGGACAGGGTGTAGAGACCCAGTACTTC
TRBJ1-5 TRBV4-3 few . CASSQDRGNQPQHF TGCGCCAGCAGCCAAGACCGAGGCAATCAGCCCCAGCATTTT
TRBJ1-1 TRBV27 . TRBD1 CASSLTGETEAFF TGTGCCAGCAGTTTGACAGGGGAAACTGAAGCTTTCTTT
TRBJ2-4 TRBV2 . TRBD2 CASSLEGTSGSNIQYF TGTGCCAGCAGTCTGGAAGGAACTAGCGGTTCAAACATTCAGTACTTC
TRBJ2-5 TRBV28 . . CASSSTMETQYF TGTGCCAGCAGTTCGACAATGGAGACCCAGTACTTC
TRBJ2-5 TRBV4-3 . TRBD1 CASSQDRNRGQETQYF TGCGCCAGCAGCCAAGATCGAAACAGGGGGCAAGAGACCCAGTACTTC
TRBJ2-1 TRBV5-1 . TRBD2 CASSLSGGSDEQFF TGCGCCAGCAGCTTATCGGGAGGGAGCGATGAGCAGTTCTTC
TRBJ2-2 TRBV25-1 . TRBD1 CASSHPGQEYTGELFF TGTGCCAGCAGTCATCCGGGACAGGAGTACACCGGGGAGCTGTTTTTT
TRBJ1-2 TRBV5-6 . . CASSLDTNYGYTF TGTGCCAGCAGCTTGGACACAAACTATGGCTACACCTTC
TRBJ2-1 TRBV4-1 . TRBD2 CASSQDGGSSGRYEQFF TGCGCCAGCAGCCAAGATGGTGGATCTAGCGGGAGATATGAGCAGTTCTTC
TRBJ1-3 TRBV5-4 . TRBD1 CASSLAGGGGNTIYF TGTGCCAGCAGCTTGGCAGGGGGAGGCGGAAACACCATATATTTT
TRBJ2-1 TRBV15 once TRBD2 CATSRDGVAGGSEQFF TGTGCCACCAGCAGAGATGGAGTAGCGGGAGGGAGTGAGCAGTTCTTC
TRBJ2-1 TRBV11-3 . . CASSFGDESSYNEQFF TGTGCCAGCAGCTTTGGGGACGAGAGCTCCTACAATGAGCAGTTCTTC
TRBJ2-7 TRBV29-1 . . CSVGDGAYEQYF TGCAGCGTTGGTGACGGAGCCTACGAGCAGTACTTC
TRBJ2-7 TRBV29-1 . TRBD1 CSGGQSYEQYF TGCAGCGGGGGACAGTCCTACGAGCAGTACTTC
TRBJ1-5 TRBV5-8 . . CASYRQSGASNQPQHF TGTGCCAGCTACCGACAGTCGGGGGCTAGCAATCAGCCCCAGCATTTT